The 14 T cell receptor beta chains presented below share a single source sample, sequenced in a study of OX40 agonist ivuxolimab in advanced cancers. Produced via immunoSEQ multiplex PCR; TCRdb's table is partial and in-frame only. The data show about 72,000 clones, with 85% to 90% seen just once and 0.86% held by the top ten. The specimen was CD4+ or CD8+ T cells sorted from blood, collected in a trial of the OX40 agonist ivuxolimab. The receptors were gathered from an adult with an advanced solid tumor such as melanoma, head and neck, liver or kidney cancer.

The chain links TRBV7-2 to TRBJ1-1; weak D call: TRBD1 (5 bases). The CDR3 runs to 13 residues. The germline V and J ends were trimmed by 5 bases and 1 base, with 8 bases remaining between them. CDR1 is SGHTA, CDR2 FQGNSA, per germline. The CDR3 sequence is CASSQQENTEAFF. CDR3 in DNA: TGTGCCAGCAGCCAACAGGAGAACACTGAAGCTTTCTTT.

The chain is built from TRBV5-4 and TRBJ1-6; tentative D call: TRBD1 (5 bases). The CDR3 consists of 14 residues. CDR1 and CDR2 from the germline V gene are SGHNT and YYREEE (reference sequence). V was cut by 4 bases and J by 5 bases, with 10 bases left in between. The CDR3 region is CASSRDSDNSPLHF. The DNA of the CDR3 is TGTGCCAGCAGCCGCGACAGTGATAATTCACCCCTCCACTTT.

CDR3: CASRHPPTGITDTQYF. CDR3 in DNA: TGTGCCAGCAGGCACCCCCCGACAGGGATCACAGATACGCAGTATTTT. The rearrangement links TRBV7-8 to TRBJ2-3; TRBD1 aligns across 7 bases. Unmatched junction bases numbered 11, after V lost 6 bases and J lost 2 bases. Germline values: CDR1 SGHVS, CDR2 FQNEAQ. The CDR3 runs to 16 residues.

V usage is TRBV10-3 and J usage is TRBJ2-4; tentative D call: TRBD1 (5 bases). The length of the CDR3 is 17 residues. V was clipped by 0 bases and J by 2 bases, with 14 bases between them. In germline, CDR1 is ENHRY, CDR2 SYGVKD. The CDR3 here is CAISESPGFATKNIQYF. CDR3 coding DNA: TGTGCCATCAGTGAGTCGCCAGGGTTCGCGACCAAAAACATTCAGTACTTC.

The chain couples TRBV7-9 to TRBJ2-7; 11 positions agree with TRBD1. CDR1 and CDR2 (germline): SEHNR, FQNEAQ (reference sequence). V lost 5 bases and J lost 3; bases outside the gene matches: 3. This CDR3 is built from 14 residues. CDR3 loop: CASSPGTGGYEQYF. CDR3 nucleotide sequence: TGTGCCAGCAGCCCCGGGACAGGGGGCTACGAGCAGTACTTC.

The CDR3 reads CASSPSDAGTHNSPLHF. DNA of the CDR3: TGTGCCAGCAGTCCTAGTGACGCAGGGACACATAATTCACCCCTCCACTTT. The V gene is TRBV28, the J gene TRBJ1-6; perhaps TRBD1 as D (6 bases). Looked up from germline, CDR1 is MDHEN and CDR2 is SYDVKM. Between the trimmed V and J ends, which lost 5 bases and 5 bases, there was a span of 19 bases. The CDR3 consists of 17 residues.

CDR3 loop: CASSFAGGNEQFF. CDR3 sequence (DNA): TGTGCCAGCAGTTTCGCAGGAGGCAATGAGCAGTTCTTC. The chain uses TRBV6-6 and TRBJ2-1, with D possibly matching TRBD2 (5 bases). Deletions cut 4 bases from V and 6 bases from J, with 10 bases between. Germline CDR1 MNHNY, CDR2 SVGAGI (reference sequence). The CDR3 contains 13 residues.

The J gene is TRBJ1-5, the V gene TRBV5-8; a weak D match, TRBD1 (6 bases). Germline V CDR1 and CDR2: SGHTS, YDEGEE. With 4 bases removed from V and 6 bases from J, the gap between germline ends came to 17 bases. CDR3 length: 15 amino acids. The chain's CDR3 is CASSRRTAGGQPQHF. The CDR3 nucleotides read TGTGCCAGCAGCCGACGGACAGCCGGCGGTCAGCCCCAGCATTTT.

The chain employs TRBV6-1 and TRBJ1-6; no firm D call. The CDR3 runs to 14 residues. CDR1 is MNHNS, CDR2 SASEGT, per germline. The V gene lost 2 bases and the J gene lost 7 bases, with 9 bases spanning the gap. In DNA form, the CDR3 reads TGTGCCAGCAGTGAATTTTTGGGGAATTCACCCCTCCACTTT. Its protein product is CASSEFLGNSPLHF.

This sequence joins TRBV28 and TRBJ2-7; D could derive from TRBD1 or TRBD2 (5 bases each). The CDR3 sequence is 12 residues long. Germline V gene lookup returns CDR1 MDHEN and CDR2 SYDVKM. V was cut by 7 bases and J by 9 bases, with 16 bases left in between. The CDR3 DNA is TGTGCCAGCACTAGTTCCCGTGGGGGGCAGTACTTC. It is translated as CASTSSRGGQYF.

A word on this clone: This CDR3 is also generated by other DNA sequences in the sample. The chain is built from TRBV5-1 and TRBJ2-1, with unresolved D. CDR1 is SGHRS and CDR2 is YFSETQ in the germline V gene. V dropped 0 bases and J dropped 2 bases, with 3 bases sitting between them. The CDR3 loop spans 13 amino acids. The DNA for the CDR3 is TGCGCCAGCAGCTTGGGGACCTACAATGAGCAGTTCTTC. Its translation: CASSLGTYNEQFF.

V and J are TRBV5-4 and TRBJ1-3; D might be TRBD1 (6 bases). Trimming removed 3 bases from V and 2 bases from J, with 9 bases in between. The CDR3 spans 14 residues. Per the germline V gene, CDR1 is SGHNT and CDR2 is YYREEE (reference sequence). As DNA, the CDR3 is TGTGCCAGCAGCTCGGACAGCCCTGGAAACACCATATATTTT. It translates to CASSSDSPGNTIYF. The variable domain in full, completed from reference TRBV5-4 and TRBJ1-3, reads ETGVTQSPTHLIKTRGQQVTLRCSSQSGHNTVSWYQQALGQGPQFIFQYYREEENGRGNFPPRFSGLQFPNYSSELNVNALELDDSALYLCASSSDSPGNTIYFGEGSWLTVV.

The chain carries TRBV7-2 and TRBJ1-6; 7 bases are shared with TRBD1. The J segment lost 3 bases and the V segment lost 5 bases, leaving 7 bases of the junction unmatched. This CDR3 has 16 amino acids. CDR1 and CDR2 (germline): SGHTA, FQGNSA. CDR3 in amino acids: CASSPAQGSYNSPLHF. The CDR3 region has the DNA TGTGCCAGCAGCCCCGCACAGGGGAGCTATAATTCACCCCTCCACTTT.

The CDR3 DNA reads as TGCAGCGTCCAGGGGGCGGAGAACACTGAAGCTTTCTTT. Residues: CSVQGAENTEAFF. V and J are TRBV29-1 and TRBJ1-1; TRBD1 aligns across 8 bases. J lost 1 base, V lost 6 bases, and 4 bases had no gene match. The CDR3 is made up of 13 amino acids. Germline V gives CDR1 SQVTM, CDR2 ANQGSEA.